The subject of this entry is one T cell receptor (beta chain). This sample was taken from a study of blood T cells in healthy people across ages. Study-wide background: For every two T cells, template switching captured about one barcoded beta molecule.

A second PCR, run for about 6 to 11 cycles, used a sample-barcoded 5' primer plus a J-beta primer mix. Each cDNA molecule carried a tag from a template-switch adaptor that contained 12 random nucleotides. TCRdb reprocessed the 5' RACE reads with MiXCR, giving one entry per CDR3 protein. The table records 1.5 million to 2 million distinct CDR3 sequences, roughly 43% of them present only once. The CDR3 has 13 residues. Per germline, CDR1 MNHEY and CDR2 SVGAGI. The V end was cut by 7 bases, the J end by 4 bases, with 13 bases between. The TCR comes from a human donor in good health. V is TRBV6-5 and J is TRBJ1-2; possible D gene TRBD1, 5 bases. The sequenced sample was blood. The CDR3 loop reads CASTPGLLYGYTF. The CDR3 DNA follows: TGTGCCAGCACCCCGGGACTGCTCTATGGCTACACCTTC.